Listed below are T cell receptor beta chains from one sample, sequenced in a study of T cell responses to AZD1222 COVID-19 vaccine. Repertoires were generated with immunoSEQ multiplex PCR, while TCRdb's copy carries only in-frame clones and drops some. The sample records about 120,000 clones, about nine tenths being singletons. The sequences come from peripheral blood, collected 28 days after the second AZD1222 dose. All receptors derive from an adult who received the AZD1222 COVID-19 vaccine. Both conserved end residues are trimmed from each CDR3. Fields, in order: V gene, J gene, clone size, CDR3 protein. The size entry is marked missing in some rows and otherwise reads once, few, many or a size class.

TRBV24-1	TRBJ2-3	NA	ATSRGLMTDTQY
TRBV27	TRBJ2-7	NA	ASSLSEAGASYEQY
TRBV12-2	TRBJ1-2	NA	ASRLVLGGRGYT
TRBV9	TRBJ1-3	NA	ASSVGAKGGNTIY
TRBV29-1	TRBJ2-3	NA	SVPLWGLAGETDTQY
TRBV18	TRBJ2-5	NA	ASSGPEGETQY
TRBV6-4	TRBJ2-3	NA	ASSELAGRTDTQY
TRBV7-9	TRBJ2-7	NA	ASSPPSSYEQY
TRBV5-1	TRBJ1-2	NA	ASTQQGTGGYT
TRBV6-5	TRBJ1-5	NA	ASDRGHSNQPQH
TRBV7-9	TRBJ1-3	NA	ASSPPSWAGRTGNTIY
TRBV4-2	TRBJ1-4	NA	ASSQDTLRGNEKLF
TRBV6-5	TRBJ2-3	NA	ASRGTQDVDTQY
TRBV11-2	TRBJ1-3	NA	ASSSGTVEFSGNTIY
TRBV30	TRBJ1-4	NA	AWSPERDLVF
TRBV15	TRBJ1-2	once	ATQGGVDSGYT
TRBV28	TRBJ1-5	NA	ASSRGQGGQPQH
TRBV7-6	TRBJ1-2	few	ASSSHFRENYGYT
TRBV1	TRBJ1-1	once	TSSHPSGGVDTEAF
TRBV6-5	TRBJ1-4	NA	ASSYLGGGEKLF
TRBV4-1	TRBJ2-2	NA	ASSQVWSDRENTGELF
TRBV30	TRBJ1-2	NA	AWSERLMYGYT
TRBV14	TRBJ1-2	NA	ASSQVKGDGYT
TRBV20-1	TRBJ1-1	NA	SASRQGGTEAF
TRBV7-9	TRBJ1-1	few	ASSPQGALTEAF
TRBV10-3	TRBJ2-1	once	AIRLAGGDEQF
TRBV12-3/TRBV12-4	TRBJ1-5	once	ASSPPSNQPQH
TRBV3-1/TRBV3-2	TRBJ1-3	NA	ASSQWGNTIY
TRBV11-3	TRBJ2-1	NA	ASSLGVAGSEQF
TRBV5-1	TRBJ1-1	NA	ASSLGSVNTEAF
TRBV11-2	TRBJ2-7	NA	ASSNTRTYEQY
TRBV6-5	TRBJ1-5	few	ASIRDGFSNQPQH
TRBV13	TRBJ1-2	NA	ASSFRQGAMDGYT
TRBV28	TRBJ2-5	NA	ASSLRGGMASRLGETQY
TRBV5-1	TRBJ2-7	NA	ASSLPGTSSAQY
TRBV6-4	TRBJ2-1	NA	ASSAQAWGLAGNEQF
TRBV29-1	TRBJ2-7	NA	SVLNPTSAYEQY